This T cell receptor (beta chain) was observed in a study of blood T cell repertoires in COVID-19. Study overall: Samples representing acute and convalescent COVID-19 were sourced from the United States, Italy and Spain.

Trimming cost V 6 bases and J 1 base, with 9 bases left between them. Germline-derived CDR1 and CDR2 are MNHEY and SVGAGI. CDR3 length: 13 residues. Original analysis: Amplification with reference gene primers provided the estimates of nucleated cell counts. Measured with immunoSEQ multiplex PCR; TCRdb has only the in-frame clones, and not every one. Clonal size and the V and J genes are those of that table, whereas D and trimming came from the DNA. The data hold around 300,000 clones, with approximately 91% observed a single time. The J gene is TRBJ1-1, the V gene TRBV6-5, with D uncertain. The TCR sequence derives from a young woman with COVID-19, enrolled during active disease. Sequencing used peripheral blood. The CDR3 is CASSRGPNTEAFF. The CDR3 DNA sequence: TGTGCCAGCAGCCGCGGGCCGAACACTGAAGCTTTCTTT.